This is a list of T cell receptor beta chains from one sample in a study of T cell responses to AZD1222 COVID-19 vaccine. Assay used: immunoSEQ multiplex PCR; TCRdb lists only in-frame clones, some missing. The sample consists of 100,000 to 150,000 clones, just over 85% of them appearing once. The sequencing used peripheral blood, collected on day 0 of AZD1222 vaccination. The receptors were gathered from an adult in good health. CDR3s include the opening cysteine and the closing phenylalanine or tryptophan.

j_call v_call cdr3_aa
TRBJ2-7 TRBV5-5 CASTLEFSWEVLREQYF
TRBJ1-1 TRBV2 CASSEPGQGWEAFF
TRBJ1-2 TRBV9 CASSASRSGGYGYTF
TRBJ2-7 TRBV4-2 CASSQDSATYEQYF
TRBJ1-2 TRBV9 CASSAPADRGGGYTF
TRBJ1-2 TRBV4-3 CASSQDAQGSGYTF
TRBJ1-4 TRBV19 CASSITAPAIADSATNEKLFF
TRBJ1-1 TRBV2 CASRDDRNTEAFF
TRBJ1-3 TRBV6-6 CASSTGTGFGNTIYF
TRBJ1-2 TRBV27 CASSLQGRDYGYTF
TRBJ2-2 TRBV2 CASSGNRVTGELFF
TRBJ1-5 TRBV19 CASSIVFPLHQGNQPQHF
TRBJ2-7 TRBV5-4 CASSLGPTSGRAYEQYF
TRBJ1-2 TRBV3-1/TRBV3-2 CASSQGKGGWTF
TRBJ1-4 TRBV4-1 CASSRIQGAGEKLFF
TRBJ2-3 TRBV9 CASSGGGRDTDTQYF